The 14 T cell receptor beta chains presented below share a single source sample, sequenced in a study of T cell repertoires in cytomegalovirus infection. TCRdb re-called the reads with MiXCR, one entry per CDR3 protein. The sample contains 500,000 to 600,000 distinct CDR3 sequences, approximately 15% of which appear only once. The sample consisted of CD8+ T cells from PBMCs. The receptor set was obtained from a human donor in good health (CMV status not recorded). Some clones in this sample may be carry-over from other donors' samples.

For this clonotype: With a much larger clone just one base away, this may be a read error. Since the CDR3 does not end with the conserved phenylalanine or tryptophan, this likely comes from a read error. This chain uses TRBV7-6 with TRBJ2-7, with 11 nucleotides matching TRBD1. Unmatched junction bases numbered 1, after V lost 1 base and J lost 5 bases. This CDR3 has 14 amino acids. The V gene's germline CDR1 is SGHVS and CDR2 FNYEAQ. The CDR3 here is CASSLGTGGNEQYL. The CDR3 region has the DNA TGTGCCAGCAGCTTAGGGACAGGGGGCAACGAGCAGTACTTA.

This clonotype was observed at least ten times. The J gene is TRBJ2-2, the V gene TRBV11-2, with 10 bases identical to TRBD1. The junction had 8 bases not matched to a gene; V was cut back by 5 bases and J by 5 bases. Germline V gene sequence: CDR1 SGHAT, CDR2 FQNNGV. The CDR3 covers 16 residues. CDR3 region: CASSVRQGAKTGELFF. The CDR3 DNA sequence: TGTGCCAGCAGCGTCAGACAGGGGGCTAAGACCGGGGAGCTGTTTTTT.

The sample holds a few counts of this clonotype. This rearrangement joins TRBV9 to TRBJ1-1, with a tentative D call TRBD1 (5 bases). CDR3 size: 15 residues. Germline CDR1 and CDR2: SGDLS and YYNGEE. With 3 bases removed from V and 6 bases from J, the gap between germline ends came to 18 bases. CDR3: CASSGFPGTLAEAFF. As DNA, the CDR3 is TGTGCCAGCAGCGGTTTTCCCGGGACTTTGGCTGAAGCTTTCTTT.

This chain joins TRBV6-2 or TRBV6-3 and TRBJ1-5; perhaps TRBD1 as D (5 bases). Trimming stripped 5 bases from V and 7 bases from J, with 18 bases between. The CDR3 has 15 residues. Per germline, CDR1 MNHEY and CDR2 SVGEGT. CDR3 in DNA: TGTGCCAGCAGTGCCGGGACCGCAAATTGGCAGCCCCAGCATTTT. Translating it yields CASSAGTANWQPQHF.

This clonotype was picked up a small number of times. The gene calls are TRBV20-1 and TRBJ2-5; 8 bases fit TRBD2. The germline V gene has CDR1 DFQATT and CDR2 SNEGSKA (reference sequence). The CDR3 length is 14 residues. The ends lost 3 bases at V and 3 bases at J; junction bases unmatched: 6. CDR3 sequence: CSASGGAVEETQYF. The CDR3 nucleotides read TGCAGTGCTAGCGGGGGGGCCGTGGAAGAGACCCAGTACTTC.

Ten or more counts support this clonotype. The chain carries TRBV12-3 or TRBV12-4 and TRBJ2-7; TRBD2 matches at 12 bases. The CDR3 has 15 residues. The V gene end was trimmed by 4 bases and the J gene end by 5 bases; junction bases not matched to a gene: 6. The CDR3 region has the DNA TGTGCCAGCAGTTCTAGCGGGGGGGCCAGCGACGAGCAGTACTTC. Amino acids: CASSSSGGASDEQYF.

The chain links TRBV7-6 to TRBJ2-1; the D gene could be TRBD1 or TRBD2 (6 bases each). V gave up 2 bases and J gave up 6 bases, with 14 bases separating them. The CDR3 is 15 residues long. Germline V gene lookup returns CDR1 SGHVS and CDR2 FNYEAQ. Here the CDR3 DNA reads TGTGCCAGCAGCTTACTAGCGTGGGGGCCCAATGAGCAGTTCTTC. Its translation is CASSLLAWGPNEQFF.

The gene calls are TRBV15 and TRBJ1-3; D is unresolved. V was trimmed by 1 base and J by 1 base, leaving 11 bases between them. Germline loops: CDR1 LNHNV, CDR2 YYDKDF (reference sequence). CDR3 length equals 16 residues. The CDR3 is CATSRVWEPSGNTIYF. DNA of the CDR3: TGTGCCACCAGCAGAGTATGGGAACCGTCTGGAAACACCATATATTTT.

The V call is TRBV4-1, the J call TRBJ2-2; D possibly corresponds to TRBD2 (7 bases). CDR3 length: 15 amino acids. Germline lookup yields CDR1 MGHRA and CDR2 YSYEKL. With 6 bases removed from V and 4 bases from J, the gap between germline ends came to 15 bases. The CDR3 reads CASRKSGGATGELFF. CDR3 nucleotide sequence: TGCGCCAGCAGAAAATCGGGGGGCGCCACCGGGGAGCTGTTTTTT.

This clonotype has just a few counts. The chain is built from TRBV10-3 and TRBJ1-1; tentative D call: TRBD1 (5 bases). CDR1 and CDR2 from the germline V gene are ENHRY and SYGVKD. The V end was cut by 3 bases, the J end by 1 base, with 6 bases between. The CDR3 totals 13 residues. The CDR3 DNA reads TGTGCCATCAGTGAAGGGACGAACACTGAAGCTTTCTTT. It encodes CAISEGTNTEAFF.

This clonotype was seen repeatedly, ten times or more. The rearrangement uses TRBV12-3 or TRBV12-4 and TRBJ2-7; no reliable D call. This CDR3 has 12 amino acids. V lost 1 base and J 7 bases, leaving 8 bases between the germline ends. The CDR3 nucleotides read TGTGCCAGCAGTTTAGTTGGCCAAGAGCAGTACTTC. It translates to CASSLVGQEQYF.

The chain carries TRBV28 and TRBJ1-2; D not resolved. The germline CDR1 and CDR2 sequences are MDHEN and SYDVKM. Trimming removed 7 bases at V and 6 bases at J, with 18 bases between. The CDR3 extends over 14 amino acids. The CDR3 here is CASNTRASGDGYTF. CDR3 sequence (DNA): TGTGCCAGCAATACCCGGGCGTCCGGGGATGGCTACACCTTC.

A few counts support this clonotype. V usage is TRBV11-2 and J usage is TRBJ2-5; 16 nucleotides line up with TRBD2. Looked up from germline, CDR1 is SGHAT and CDR2 is FQNNGV. There are 19 residues in the CDR3. V gave up 5 bases and J gave up 5 bases; unmatched junction bases: 14. For the CDR3, the DNA is TGTGCCAGCAGCCGGCGCACCGGGACTAGCGGGGGGGCCTTGGAGACCCAGTACTTC. As protein: CASSRRTGTSGGALETQYF. Full variable domain (missing parts from reference TRBV11-2 and TRBJ2-5): EAGVAQSPRYKIIEKRQSVAFWCNPISGHATLYWYQQILGQGPKLLIQFQNNGVVDDSQLPKDRFSAERLKGVDSTLKIQPAKLEDSAVYLCASSRRTGTSGGALETQYFGPGTRLLVL.

A remark on this clonotype: Just one base apart from a much larger clone, this may be a read error. The chain combines TRBV15 with TRBJ2-1; weak D call: TRBD1 (5 bases). The CDR3 contains 14 residues. Trimming removed 5 bases from V and 7 bases from J, with 15 bases in between. CDR1 and CDR2 (germline): LNHNV, YYDKDF (reference sequence). CDR3 amino acids: CATSPGAQTNEQFF. CDR3 coding DNA: TGTGCCACCAGCCCTGGGGCACAGACGAATGAGCAGTTCTTC.